Shown below are 11 T cell receptor beta chains from a single sample sequenced in a study of control samples from healthy donors and cancer patients. The protocol was immunoSEQ multiplex PCR, while the TCRdb copy is restricted to in-frame clones and leaves out a portion. This repertoire shows about 410,000 clones, 80% to 95% found once; its top ten account for 6% to 7%. Sequenced: PBMCs. Source of these receptors: a man aged 40-55 years with head and neck cancer.

For the CDR3, the DNA is TGTGCCAGCAGTTACTCGGACAGGGGAGAACATGGCTACACCTTC. Its translation is CASSYSDRGEHGYTF. The chain couples TRBV6-5 to TRBJ1-2; 9 bases are a match to TRBD1. V shed 0 bases, J shed 6 bases, and the junction held 5 bases outside the gene matches. This CDR3 spans 15 amino acids. Germline V lookup: CDR1 MNHEY, CDR2 SVGAGI.

The rearrangement joins TRBV7-3 to TRBJ2-1, with D perhaps matching TRBD2 (5 bases). Germline V CDR1 and CDR2: SGHTA, FQGTGA. The CDR3 totals 19 residues. Deletions cut 3 bases from V and 5 bases from J, with 26 bases between. The CDR3 nucleotides are TGTGCCAGCAGCTTCGGAGGAACCAACGACCCCCGATCAAACAATGAGCAGTTCTTC. The encoded protein is CASSFGGTNDPRSNNEQFF.

The chain couples TRBV5-8 to TRBJ1-2, with D possibly matching TRBD1 (6 bases). Germline loops: CDR1 SGHTS, CDR2 YDEGEE. V lost 2 bases, J lost 3 bases, and 14 bases lay in between. The CDR3 runs 15 residues. CDR3 protein: CASSFGGGRDYGYTF. In DNA form, the CDR3 reads TGTGCCAGCAGCTTCGGGGGGGGCCGAGACTATGGCTACACCTTC.

The V gene is TRBV19, the J gene TRBJ1-5; D not resolved. Per germline, CDR1 LNHDA and CDR2 SQIVND (reference sequence). The ends were cut back, 5 bases at V and 5 bases at J, with 22 bases in the middle. There are 17 residues in the CDR3. The CDR3 loop reads CASSAVGGMQPHQPQHF. CDR3 DNA: TGTGCCAGTAGTGCCGTCGGAGGCATGCAGCCCCATCAGCCCCAGCATTTT.

The chain couples TRBV5-1 to TRBJ1-2, with 7 bases matching TRBD1. This CDR3 contains 14 residues. The germline CDR1 and CDR2 sequences are SGHRS and YFSETQ. The junction had 11 bases not matched to a gene; V was cut back by 4 bases and J by 8 bases. In DNA form, the CDR3 reads TGCGCCAGCAGCCCTATCCGACAGGGTCACGGCTACACCTTC. Translating it yields CASSPIRQGHGYTF.

The V and J genes are TRBV27 and TRBJ1-5; 7 bases are a match to TRBD1. CDR3 length: 16 amino acids. In germline, CDR1 is MNHEY, CDR2 SMNVEV (reference sequence). The trim removed 5 bases at V and 6 bases at J, leaving 13 bases unmatched. In nucleotides, the CDR3 is TGTGCCAGCAGTCCGCTAGGCGACAGGGTAGGTCAGCCCCAGCATTTT. It codes for CASSPLGDRVGQPQHF.

This rearrangement joins TRBV11-2 to TRBJ1-1; D is possibly TRBD1 (5 bases). CDR3 size: 14 residues. Germline CDR1 reads SGHAT; CDR2 reads FQNNGV. Trimming left V 1 base short and J 4 bases short, with 10 bases between. CDR3 bases: TGTGCCAGCAGCTTAGGTCAGGGTGGCACTGAAGCTTTCTTT. It yields the protein CASSLGQGGTEAFF.

The chain joins TRBV19 to TRBJ2-3, with 7 bases lining up with TRBD1. V was clipped by 6 bases and J by 12 bases; unmatched bases: 6. Germline CDR1 is LNHDA and CDR2 is SQIVND (reference sequence). The CDR3 is 11 residues long. CDR3 protein: CASSPDRVQYF. The CDR3 region has the DNA TGTGCCAGTAGCCCCGACAGGGTTCAGTATTTT.

This rearrangement joins TRBV14 to TRBJ1-3; no firm D call. Per the germline V gene, CDR1 is SGHDN and CDR2 is FVKESK. Trimming stripped 0 bases from V and 0 bases from J, with 9 bases between. The CDR3 runs to 16 residues. CDR3 sequence reads: CASSQDSPYSGNTIYF. The CDR3 DNA follows: TGTGCCAGCAGCCAAGATTCGCCGTACTCTGGAAACACCATATATTTT.

The chain recombines TRBV2 with TRBJ2-4, with 11 bases matching TRBD2. J gave up 7 bases and V 5 bases, and 7 bases lay outside the gene matches. The germline gives CDR1 SNHLY, CDR2 FYNNEI. CDR3 length: 15 residues. The CDR3 sequence: CASSRLAGSGNIQYF. DNA of the CDR3: TGTGCCAGCAGTAGACTAGCGGGGTCGGGGAACATTCAGTACTTC.

The rearrangement links TRBV5-1 to TRBJ1-2; no firm D call. The germline V gene encodes CDR1 SGHRS and CDR2 YFSETQ. V was trimmed by 0 bases and J by 6 bases, leaving 12 bases between them. The CDR3 is 14 residues long. In nucleotides, the CDR3 is TGCGCCAGCAGCTTGGGACTAACCGGAGATGGCTACACCTTC. This codes for CASSLGLTGDGYTF.